A selection of T cell receptor beta chains follows, all from one sample in a study of T cells after yellow fever vaccination. From the 5' RACE reads, TCRdb called clonotypes with MiXCR, one entry per CDR3 protein. The table has 300,000 to 400,000 distinct CDR3 sequences, 8.5% to 10% seen once. The sequenced sample was PBMCs, obtained on the day of the first yellow fever vaccination. These receptors came from a man aged 18 to 29 who received the YFV17D yellow fever vaccine. Both conserved end residues are part of each CDR3. D genes are given only for firm matches. Some rows mark clone size as missing; the rest say once, few, many or name a class of expanded clone.

TRBJ1-5 14 few TRBV20-1 - TGCAGTGCTAGACTCGGAGACAGGAATCAGCCCCAGCATTTT CSARLGDRNQPQHF
TRBJ1-1 15 - TRBV28 TRBD1 TGTGCCAGCAGGACCCTCTATGAGGGGGCGGGGGAAGCTTTCTTT CASRTLYEGAGEAFF
TRBJ2-3 18 many TRBV3-1 TRBD2 TGTGCCAGCAGCCAAGGGGAGACTAGCGGATTGAGCACAGATACGCAGTATTTT CASSQGETSGLSTDTQYF
TRBJ2-3 13 many TRBV6-1 - TGTGCCAGCAGGTGGGGCGCTGGGGATACGCAGTATTTT CASRWGAGDTQYF
TRBJ2-7 15 many TRBV5-1 TRBD2 TGCGCCAGCAGCGCCCAGCGGGGGGGCTCCTACGAGCAGTACTTC CASSAQRGGSYEQYF
TRBJ2-2 17 - TRBV6-1 TRBD1 TGTGCCAGCAGCCGGAGACAGGGGGCTATCATTCCCGGGGAGCTGTTTTTT CASSRRQGAIIPGELFF
TRBJ1-5 14 few TRBV15 - TGTGCCACCAGCAGCGGCGGGGGCCGGCAGCCCCAGCATTTT CATSSGGGRQPQHF
TRBJ2-2 17 - TRBV6-5 TRBD1 TGTGCCAGCAGTACCTCGGGACAGTTGAAGAACACCGGGGAGCTGTTTTTT CASSTSGQLKNTGELFF
TRBJ2-3 14 - TRBV6-4 - TGTGCCAGCAGTGACTCATCTTCCACAGATACGCAGTATTTT CASSDSSSTDTQYF
TRBJ2-7 16 - TRBV18 TRBD2 TGTGCCAGCTCACCACAATTTGCGGGGGGATACTACGAGCAGTACTTC CASSPQFAGGYYEQYF
TRBJ2-5 12 - TRBV20-1 - TGCAGTGCTAGTACAGAGAAAGAGACCCAGTACTTC CSASTEKETQYF
TRBJ2-1 16 - TRBV7-9 - TGTGCCAGCAGCCACGACTGGAGGGGTTCCTACAATGAGCAGTTCTTC CASSHDWRGSYNEQFF
TRBJ2-2 14 - TRBV4-1 - TGCGCCAGCAGCCCGACAGCGAACACCGGGGAGCTGTTTTTT CASSPTANTGELFF
TRBJ2-3 13 - TRBV20-1 - TGCAGTGCTAGTCCCGGCTTCACAGATACGCAGTATTTT CSASPGFTDTQYF
TRBJ2-3 17 few TRBV9 TRBD2 TGTGCCAGCAGCCCCCCCGGGGAGGGACTAGCAACAGATACGCAGTATTTT CASSPPGEGLATDTQYF
TRBJ1-3 15 many TRBV20-1 - TGCAGTGCCCTTCCTCCAGGCTCGCGAGGAAACACCATATATTTT CSALPPGSRGNTIYF
TRBJ1-2 14 many TRBV6-1 - TGTGCCAGCAGTGAAGGCGCGGGGAGCGGCGGCTACACCTTC CASSEGAGSGGYTF
TRBJ2-1 12 - TRBV19 TRBD1 TGTGCCAGTAGGACAGGGGTCAGGGAGCAGTTCTTC CASRTGVREQFF
TRBJ1-2 13 many TRBV6-6 TRBD1 TGTGCCAGCAGTTACGGGACAGGGATGGACTACACCTTC CASSYGTGMDYTF
TRBJ2-7 15 - TRBV6-2/TRBV6-3 - TGTGCCAGCAGTTACTCGGTTCTCCCGGTCGACGAGCAGTACTTC CASSYSVLPVDEQYF